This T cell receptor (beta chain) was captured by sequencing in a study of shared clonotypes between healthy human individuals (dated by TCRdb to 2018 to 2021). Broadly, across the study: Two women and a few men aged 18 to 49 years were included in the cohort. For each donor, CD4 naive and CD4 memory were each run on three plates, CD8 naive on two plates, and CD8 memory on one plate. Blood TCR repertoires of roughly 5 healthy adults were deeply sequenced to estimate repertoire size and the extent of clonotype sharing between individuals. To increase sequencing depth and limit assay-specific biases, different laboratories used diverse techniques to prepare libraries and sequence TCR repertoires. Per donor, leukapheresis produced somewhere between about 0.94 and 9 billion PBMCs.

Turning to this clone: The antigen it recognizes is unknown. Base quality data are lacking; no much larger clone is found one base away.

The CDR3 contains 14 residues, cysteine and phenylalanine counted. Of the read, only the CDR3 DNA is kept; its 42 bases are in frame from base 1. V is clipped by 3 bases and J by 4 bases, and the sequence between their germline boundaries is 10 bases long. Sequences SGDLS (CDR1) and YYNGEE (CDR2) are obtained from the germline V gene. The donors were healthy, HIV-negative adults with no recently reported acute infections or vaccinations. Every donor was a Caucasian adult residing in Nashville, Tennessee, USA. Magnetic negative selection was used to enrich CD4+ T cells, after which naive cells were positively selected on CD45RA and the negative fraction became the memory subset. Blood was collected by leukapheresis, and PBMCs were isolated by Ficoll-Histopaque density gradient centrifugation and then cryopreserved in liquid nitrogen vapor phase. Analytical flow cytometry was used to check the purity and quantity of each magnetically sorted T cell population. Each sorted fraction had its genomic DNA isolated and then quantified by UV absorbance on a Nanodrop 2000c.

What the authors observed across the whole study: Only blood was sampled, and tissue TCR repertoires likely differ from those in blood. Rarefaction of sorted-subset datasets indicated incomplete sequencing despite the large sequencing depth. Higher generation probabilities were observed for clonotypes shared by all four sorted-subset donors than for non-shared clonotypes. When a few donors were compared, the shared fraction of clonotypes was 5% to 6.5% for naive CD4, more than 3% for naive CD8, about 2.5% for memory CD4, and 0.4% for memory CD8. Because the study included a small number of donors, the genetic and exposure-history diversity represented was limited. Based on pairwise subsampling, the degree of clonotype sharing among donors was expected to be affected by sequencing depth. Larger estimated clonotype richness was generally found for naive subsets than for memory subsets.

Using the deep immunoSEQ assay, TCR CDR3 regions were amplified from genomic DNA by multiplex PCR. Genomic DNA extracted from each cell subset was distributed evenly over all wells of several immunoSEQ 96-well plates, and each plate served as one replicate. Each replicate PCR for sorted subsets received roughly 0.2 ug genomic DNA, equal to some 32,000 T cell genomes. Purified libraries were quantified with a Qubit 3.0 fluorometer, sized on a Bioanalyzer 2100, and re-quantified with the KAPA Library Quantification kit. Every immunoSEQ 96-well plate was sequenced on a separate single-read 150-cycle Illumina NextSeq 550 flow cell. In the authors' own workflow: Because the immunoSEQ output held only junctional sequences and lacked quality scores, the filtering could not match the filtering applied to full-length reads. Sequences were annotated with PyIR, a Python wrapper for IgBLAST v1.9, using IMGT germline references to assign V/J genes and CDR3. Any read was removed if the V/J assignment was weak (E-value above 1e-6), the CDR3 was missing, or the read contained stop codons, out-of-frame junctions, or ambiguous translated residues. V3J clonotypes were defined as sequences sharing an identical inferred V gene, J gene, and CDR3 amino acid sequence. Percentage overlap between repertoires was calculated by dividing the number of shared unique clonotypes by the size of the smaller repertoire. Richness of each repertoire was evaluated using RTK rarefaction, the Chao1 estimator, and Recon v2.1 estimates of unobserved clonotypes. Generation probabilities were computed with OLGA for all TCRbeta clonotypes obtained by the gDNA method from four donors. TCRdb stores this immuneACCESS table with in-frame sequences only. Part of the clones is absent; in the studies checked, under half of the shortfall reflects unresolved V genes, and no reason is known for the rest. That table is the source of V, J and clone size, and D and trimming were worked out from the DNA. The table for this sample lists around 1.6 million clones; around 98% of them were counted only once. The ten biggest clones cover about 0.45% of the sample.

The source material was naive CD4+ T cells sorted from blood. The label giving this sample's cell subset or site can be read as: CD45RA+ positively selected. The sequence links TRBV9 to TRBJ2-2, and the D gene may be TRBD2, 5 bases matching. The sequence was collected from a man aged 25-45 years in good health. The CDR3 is CASSGGRFTGELFF. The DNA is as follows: TGTGCCAGCAGCGGAGGGAGATTCACCGGGGAGCTGTTTTTT.